Listed below are T cell receptor beta chains from one sample, sequenced in a study of blood T cell repertoires in COVID-19. This table comes from immunoSEQ multiplex PCR, and its TCRdb copy is limited to in-frame clones, with some not included. The sample has approximately 160,000 clones; 80% to 85% are singletons. The sample comprised PBMCs or T cells enriched from blood (not recorded which). The receptors originated from a woman aged 50 to 65 who had recovered from COVID-19. CDR3s include the opening cysteine and the closing phenylalanine or tryptophan. D genes are given only for firm matches. Size tells how often a clone was seen (once, few, many) or the class of an expanded clone, and some rows leave it out.

d_gene: .; len: 12; abundance: .; j_gene: TRBJ2-1; v_gene: TRBV6-5; CDR3aa: CASRTAGNEQFF; CDR3nt: TGTGCCAGCAGGACGGCGGGTAATGAGCAGTTCTTC
d_gene: TRBD2; len: 14; abundance: .; j_gene: TRBJ2-7; v_gene: TRBV5-1; CDR3aa: CASSLLAGGYEQYF; CDR3nt: TGCGCCAGCAGCTTACTAGCGGGAGGCTACGAGCAGTACTTC
d_gene: TRBD2; len: 17; abundance: .; j_gene: TRBJ2-7; v_gene: TRBV28; CDR3aa: CASSTPTWLAEPYEQYF; CDR3nt: TGTGCCAGCAGTACCCCTACGTGGCTAGCGGAACCCTACGAGCAGTACTTC
d_gene: TRBD2; len: 13; abundance: .; j_gene: TRBJ2-4; v_gene: TRBV14; CDR3aa: CAIPGLARDRQYF; CDR3nt: TGTGCCATCCCCGGACTAGCCCGCGATCGTCAGTACTTC
d_gene: TRBD1; len: 18; abundance: .; j_gene: TRBJ2-3; v_gene: TRBV6-2/TRBV6-3; CDR3aa: CASSYLVGTGGLTDTQYF; CDR3nt: TGTGCCAGCAGTTATTTGGTAGGGACAGGGGGCCTCACAGATACGCAGTATTTT
d_gene: TRBD1; len: 15; abundance: .; j_gene: TRBJ2-3; v_gene: TRBV7-9; CDR3aa: CASSLATGGADTQYF; CDR3nt: TGTGCCAGCAGCTTAGCGACAGGGGGCGCAGATACGCAGTATTTT
d_gene: .; len: 12; abundance: once; j_gene: TRBJ1-5; v_gene: TRBV28; CDR3aa: CASSLTGQPQHF; CDR3nt: TGTGCCAGCAGTTTAACGGGGCAGCCCCAGCATTTT
d_gene: .; len: 15; abundance: .; j_gene: TRBJ1-4; v_gene: TRBV4-2; CDR3aa: CASSYLRDKSTKLFF; CDR3nt: TGTGCCAGCAGCTACCTCCGGGACAAGTCCACTAAACTGTTTTTT
d_gene: TRBD1; len: 16; abundance: .; j_gene: TRBJ2-4; v_gene: TRBV11-1; CDR3aa: CASSSGQVLAKNIQYF; CDR3nt: TGTGCCAGCAGCTCCGGACAGGTCCTAGCCAAAAACATTCAGTACTTC
d_gene: .; len: 15; abundance: .; j_gene: TRBJ1-1; v_gene: TRBV5-1; CDR3aa: CASSDGSLPPGGAFF; CDR3nt: TGCGCCAGCAGCGACGGAAGTCTCCCTCCGGGGGGAGCTTTCTTT
d_gene: TRBD1; len: 12; abundance: .; j_gene: TRBJ1-1; v_gene: TRBV7-8; CDR3aa: CASSHRGIEAFF; CDR3nt: TGTGCCAGCAGCCACAGGGGGATTGAAGCTTTCTTT
d_gene: .; len: 14; abundance: .; j_gene: TRBJ1-5; v_gene: TRBV7-9; CDR3aa: CASSPARANQPQHF; CDR3nt: TGTGCCAGCAGCCCCGCCAGGGCAAATCAGCCCCAGCATTTT
d_gene: TRBD1; len: 14; abundance: .; j_gene: TRBJ2-7; v_gene: TRBV18; CDR3aa: CASSVTRTGGEQYF; CDR3nt: TGTGCCAGCTCCGTAACCCGGACAGGGGGCGAGCAGTACTTC
d_gene: .; len: 15; abundance: .; j_gene: TRBJ1-4; v_gene: TRBV6-5; CDR3aa: CASSDSTAVNEKLFF; CDR3nt: TGTGCCAGCAGTGACTCGACAGCTGTCAATGAAAAACTGTTTTTT